This T cell receptor (beta chain) is drawn from a study of blood T cell repertoires in COVID-19. The length of the CDR3 is 16 residues. V was trimmed by 4 bases and J by 1 base, leaving 14 bases between them. Germline assignment: CDR1 SGHRS and CDR2 YFSETQ. Seattle patients were enrolled during active infection and followed longitudinally. Original methodology: Using reference gene primer amplification, nucleated cell counts were estimated. Data came from immunoSEQ multiplex PCR; TCRdb stores just in-frame clones and leaves some out. V and J calls and clone size come straight from that table; D and trimming were deduced from the DNA. This sample has some 250,000 clones, with more than 80% found just once.

This chain connects TRBV5-1 to TRBJ1-4; D call uncertain. The sequence was obtained from a woman of 80 years or more with COVID-19, enrolled during active disease. Material: peripheral blood. The DNA for the CDR3 is TGCGCCAGCAGCCACGGATCGGAGGGAACTAATGAAAAACTGTTTTTT. Its protein product is CASSHGSEGTNEKLFF.